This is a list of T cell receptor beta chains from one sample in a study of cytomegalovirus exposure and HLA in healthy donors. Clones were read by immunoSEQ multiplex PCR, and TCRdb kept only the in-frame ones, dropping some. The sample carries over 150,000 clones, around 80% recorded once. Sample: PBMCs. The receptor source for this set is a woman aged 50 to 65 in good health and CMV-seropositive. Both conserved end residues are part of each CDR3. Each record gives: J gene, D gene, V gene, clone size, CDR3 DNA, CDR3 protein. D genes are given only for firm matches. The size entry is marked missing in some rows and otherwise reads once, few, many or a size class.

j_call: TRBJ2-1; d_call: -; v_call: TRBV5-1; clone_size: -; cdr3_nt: TGCGCCAGCAGGGGTAGCGGTAGCTCCTACAATGAGCAGTTCTTC; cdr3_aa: CASRGSGSSYNEQFF
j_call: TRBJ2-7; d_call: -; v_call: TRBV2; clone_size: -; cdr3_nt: TGTGCCAGCAGTGAAGGAGGCCTGCAGTACTTC; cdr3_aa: CASSEGGLQYF
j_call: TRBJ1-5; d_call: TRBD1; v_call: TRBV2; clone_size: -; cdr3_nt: TGTGCCAGTAGGACAGGGGAGGATCAGCCCCAGCATTTT; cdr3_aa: CASRTGEDQPQHF
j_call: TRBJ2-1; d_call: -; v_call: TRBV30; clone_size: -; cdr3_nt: TGTGCCTGGAGTGTAAACGGGATTGGGTACAATGAGCAGTTCTTC; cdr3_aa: CAWSVNGIGYNEQFF
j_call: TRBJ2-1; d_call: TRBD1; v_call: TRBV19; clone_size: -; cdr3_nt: TGTGCCAGTAGGCCTCGGGACAGGGACAATGAGCAGTTCTTC; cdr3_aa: CASRPRDRDNEQFF
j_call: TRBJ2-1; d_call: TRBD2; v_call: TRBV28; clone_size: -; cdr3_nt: TGTGCCAGCAGCCCCCCGGGACTAGCGGGGGGGGATGAGCAGTTCTTC; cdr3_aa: CASSPPGLAGGDEQFF
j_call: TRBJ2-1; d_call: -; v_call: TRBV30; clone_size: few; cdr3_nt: TGTGCCTGGAGCAGCGAAGGGGGATGGAACATCAATGAGCAGTTCTTC; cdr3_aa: CAWSSEGGWNINEQFF
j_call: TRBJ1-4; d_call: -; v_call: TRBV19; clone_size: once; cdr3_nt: TGTGCCACCACGAAGTCACAGGGTGGTCGGGAAAAACTGTTTTTT; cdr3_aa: CATTKSQGGREKLFF
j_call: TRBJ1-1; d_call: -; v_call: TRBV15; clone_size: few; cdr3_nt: TGTGCCACCAGCAGCGCCAGGGCTCCGGCTGAAGCTTTCTTT; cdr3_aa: CATSSARAPAEAFF
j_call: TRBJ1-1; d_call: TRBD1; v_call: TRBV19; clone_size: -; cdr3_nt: TGTGCCAGTAGTATACGGCAGGGGGCTCAGGGGACTGAAGCTTTCTTT; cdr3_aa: CASSIRQGAQGTEAFF
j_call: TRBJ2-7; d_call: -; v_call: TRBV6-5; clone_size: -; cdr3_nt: TGTGCCAGCAGTTTTCCGGGCTCCTACGAGCAGTACTTC; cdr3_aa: CASSFPGSYEQYF
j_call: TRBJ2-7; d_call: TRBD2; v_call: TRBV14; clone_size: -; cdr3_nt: TGTGCCAGCAGCCCTACTAGCGCCCTATACGAGCAGTACTTC; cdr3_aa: CASSPTSALYEQYF
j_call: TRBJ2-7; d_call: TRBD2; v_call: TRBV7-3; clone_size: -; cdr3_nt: TGTGCCAGCAGCTTCTCGGGAGGCGAGCAGTACTTC; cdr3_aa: CASSFSGGEQYF
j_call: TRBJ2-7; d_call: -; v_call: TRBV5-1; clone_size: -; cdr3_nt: TGCGCCAGCAGCTTGGTGTTCCAGGGGGGCTACGAGCAGTACTTC; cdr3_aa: CASSLVFQGGYEQYF
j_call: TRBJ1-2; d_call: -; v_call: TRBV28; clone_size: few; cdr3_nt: TGTGCCAGCAGCCCCCTCGGGGGGACCTTCTATGGCTACACCTTC; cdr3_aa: CASSPLGGTFYGYTF
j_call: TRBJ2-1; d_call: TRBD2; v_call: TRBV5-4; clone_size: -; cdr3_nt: TGTGCCAGCAGCCACTCCAGCGGGAGTTACAATGAGCAGTTCTTC; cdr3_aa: CASSHSSGSYNEQFF
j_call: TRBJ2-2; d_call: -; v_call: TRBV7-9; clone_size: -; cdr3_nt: TGTGCCAGCAGCCAAACAGATCCCTCGAACACCGGGGAGCTGTTTTTT; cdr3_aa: CASSQTDPSNTGELFF
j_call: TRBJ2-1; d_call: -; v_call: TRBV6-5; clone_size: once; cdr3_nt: TGTGCCAGCAGTTACATAGGTGGAGGCCCTTACAATGAGCAGTTCTTC; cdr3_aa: CASSYIGGGPYNEQFF
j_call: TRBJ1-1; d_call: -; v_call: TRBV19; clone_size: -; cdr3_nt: TGTGCCACCGTCTGGGGTCGGGGAGACACTGAAGCTTTCTTT; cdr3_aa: CATVWGRGDTEAFF
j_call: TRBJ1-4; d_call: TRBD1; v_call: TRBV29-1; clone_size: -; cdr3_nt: TGCAGCGTTGAAGAAGGGTCAGGGGGCGATGAAAAACTGTTTTTT; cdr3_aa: CSVEEGSGGDEKLFF
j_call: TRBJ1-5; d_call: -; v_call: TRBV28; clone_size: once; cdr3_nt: TGTGCCAGCAGTTTGAACAGCTACAATCAGCCCCAGCATTTT; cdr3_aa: CASSLNSYNQPQHF
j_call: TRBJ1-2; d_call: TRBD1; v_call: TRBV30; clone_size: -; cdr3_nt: TGTGCCTGGAGTCTCGACAGGGGATCCTATGGCTACACCTTC; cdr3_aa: CAWSLDRGSYGYTF
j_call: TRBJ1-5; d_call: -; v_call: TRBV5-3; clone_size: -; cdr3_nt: TGTGCCAGAAGCCCCTATAGCAATCAGCCCCAGCATTTT; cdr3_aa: CARSPYSNQPQHF
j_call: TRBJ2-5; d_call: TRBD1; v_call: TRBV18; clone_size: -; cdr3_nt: TGTGCCAGCTCACCCGACAGGGCTCAAGAGACCCAGTACTTC; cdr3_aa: CASSPDRAQETQYF